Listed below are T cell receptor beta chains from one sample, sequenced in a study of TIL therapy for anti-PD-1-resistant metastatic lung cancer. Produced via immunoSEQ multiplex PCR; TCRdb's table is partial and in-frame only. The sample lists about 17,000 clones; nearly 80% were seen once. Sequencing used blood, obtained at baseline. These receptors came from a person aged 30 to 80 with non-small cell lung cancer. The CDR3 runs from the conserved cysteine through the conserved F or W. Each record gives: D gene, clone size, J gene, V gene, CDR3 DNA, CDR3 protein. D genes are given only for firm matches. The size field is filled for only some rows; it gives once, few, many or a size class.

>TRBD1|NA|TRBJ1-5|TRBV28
TGTGCCAGCAGTTTTCGGGGGTACAGGGGGCCCAATCAGCCCCAGCATTTT
CASSFRGYRGPNQPQHF
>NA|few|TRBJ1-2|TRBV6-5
TGTGCCAGCAACCCGACAGCCCTGGAGGGCTACACCTTC
CASNPTALEGYTF
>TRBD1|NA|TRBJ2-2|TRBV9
TGTGCCAGCAAGGGGACAGGTAACACCGGGGAGCTGTTTTTT
CASKGTGNTGELFF
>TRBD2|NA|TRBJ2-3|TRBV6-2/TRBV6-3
TGTGCCAGCAGTTCCAGACTCAGCGGGGGAGATACGCAGTATTTT
CASSSRLSGGDTQYF
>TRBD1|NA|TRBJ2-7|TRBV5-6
TGTGCCAGCACCAGAACCGGGACAGGTCGGTACGAGCAGTACTTC
CASTRTGTGRYEQYF
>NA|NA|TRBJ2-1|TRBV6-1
TGTGCCAGCAGTGAGAGAGGGGGAGGAACCTACAATGAGCAGTTCTTC
CASSERGGGTYNEQFF
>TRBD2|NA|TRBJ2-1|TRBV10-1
TGCGCCAGCAGCGTCCGTCGAGCGGGAGTTCTTAATGAGCAGTTCTTC
CASSVRRAGVLNEQFF
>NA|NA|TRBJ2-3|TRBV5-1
TGCGCCAGCAGCTTGGAGGGACGGACTTACACAGATACGCAGTATTTT
CASSLEGRTYTDTQYF
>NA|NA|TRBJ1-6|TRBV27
TGTGCCAGCAGTTTTTGGGCAGGAAGCTCCTATAATTCACCCCTCCACTTT
CASSFWAGSSYNSPLHF
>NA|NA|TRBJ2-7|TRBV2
TGTGCCAGCAGGTTGACGGGACGGATTTACTTC
CASRLTGRIYF
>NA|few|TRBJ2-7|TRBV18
TGTGCCAGCTCTTCTGACGGCTACGAGCAGTACTTC
CASSSDGYEQYF
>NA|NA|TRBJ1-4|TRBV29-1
TGCAGCGTTGAGGGGGAGTCTAATGAAAAACTGTTTTTT
CSVEGESNEKLFF
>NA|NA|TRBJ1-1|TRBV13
TGTGCCAGCAGCTCTCTGGGGCAGATGAACACTGAAGCTTTCTTT
CASSSLGQMNTEAFF
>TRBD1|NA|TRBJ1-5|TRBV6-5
TGTGCCAGCAGGCACAGGGGAAGCAATCAGCCCCAGCATTTT
CASRHRGSNQPQHF
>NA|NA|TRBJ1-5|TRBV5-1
TGCGCCAGCAGCTTGGGGGGTGATAATCAGCCCCAGCATTTT
CASSLGGDNQPQHF
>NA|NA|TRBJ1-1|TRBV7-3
TGTGCCAGCAGCTTAAGGGCCGGGTTCGAAGCTTTCTTT
CASSLRAGFEAFF
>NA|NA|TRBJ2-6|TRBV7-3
TGTGCCAGCAGCTTAAACCCGACAGGCTCTGGGGCCAACGTCCTGACTTTC
CASSLNPTGSGANVLTF
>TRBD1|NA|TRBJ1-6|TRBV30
TGTGCCTGGCGACAGGGGGCGTCGAATTCACCCCTCCACTTT
CAWRQGASNSPLHF
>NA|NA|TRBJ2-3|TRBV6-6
TGTGCCAGCAGTTCCTACACAGATACGCAGTATTTT
CASSSYTDTQYF
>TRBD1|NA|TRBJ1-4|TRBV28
TGTGCCAGCAGTTCATTACAGGGGCCTAATGAAAAACTGTTTTTT
CASSSLQGPNEKLFF
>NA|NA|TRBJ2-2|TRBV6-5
TGTGCCAGCAGTTACGGGACGGGGAGAGCCGGGGAGCTGTTTTTT
CASSYGTGRAGELFF
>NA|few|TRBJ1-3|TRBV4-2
TGTGCCAGCAGCCAAGTTCCAGGGGAAGGAAACACCATATATTTT
CASSQVPGEGNTIYF
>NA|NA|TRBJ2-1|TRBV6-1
TGTGCCAGCAGTGATCGGACGGAGTACAATGAGCAGTTCTTC
CASSDRTEYNEQFF
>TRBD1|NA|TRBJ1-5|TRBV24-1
TGTGCCACCAGTGATCGGACAGGGGTTCAGCCCCAGCATTTT
CATSDRTGVQPQHF
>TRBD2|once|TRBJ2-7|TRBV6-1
TGTGCCAGCAGTGTTCGACTAGCGGGGTTTTGGTACGAGCAGTACTTC
CASSVRLAGFWYEQYF
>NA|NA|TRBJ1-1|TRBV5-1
TGCGCCAGCAGCTTCACAGCCCAGAACACTGAAGCTTTCTTT
CASSFTAQNTEAFF
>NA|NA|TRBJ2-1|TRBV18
TGTGCCAGCTCACTGGACCTATACAATGAGCAGTTCTTC
CASSLDLYNEQFF
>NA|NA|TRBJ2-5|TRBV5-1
TGCGCCAGCAGCTTGGCCATAGACTCCATGGAGACCCAGTACTTC
CASSLAIDSMETQYF
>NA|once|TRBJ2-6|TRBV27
TGTGCCAGCAGAAGCTGGGACGGACGATCTGGGGCCAACGTCCTGACTTTC
CASRSWDGRSGANVLTF
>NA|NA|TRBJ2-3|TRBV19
TGTGCCAGTAGTATCGAAAGCAGGGTGAGCACAGATACGCAGTATTTT
CASSIESRVSTDTQYF
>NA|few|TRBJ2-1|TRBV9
TGTGCCAGCAGCGTAGGGGGCGCGGGGGCCAATGAGCAGTTCTTC
CASSVGGAGANEQFF
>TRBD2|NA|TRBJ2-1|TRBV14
TGTGCCAGCAGCCAAGATATTAGGACTAGCGGGAGGGCCAATGAGCAGTTCTTC
CASSQDIRTSGRANEQFF
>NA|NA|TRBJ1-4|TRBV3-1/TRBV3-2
TGTGCCAGCAGCCAAGAATCGGTGGGCAGCCCTTGGGAAAAACTGTTTTTT
CASSQESVGSPWEKLFF
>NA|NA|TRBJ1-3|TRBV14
TGTGCCAGCAGCAGTCTTAGTGGAAACACCATATATTTT
CASSSLSGNTIYF
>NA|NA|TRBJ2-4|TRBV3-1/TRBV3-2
TGTGCCAGCAGCCAAGGACTAGATCGTAACATTCAGTACTTC
CASSQGLDRNIQYF
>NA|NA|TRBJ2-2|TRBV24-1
TGTGCCACCAGTGCGGGGCCCAGGAGGGAGCTGTTTTTT
CATSAGPRRELFF
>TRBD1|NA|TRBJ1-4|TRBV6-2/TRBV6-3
TGTGCCAGCAGTTACACAGGGACAGGGGGTGAAAAACTGTTTTTT
CASSYTGTGGEKLFF
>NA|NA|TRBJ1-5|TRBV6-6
TGTGCCAGCAGTATCGAAGGTTATCAGCCCCAGCATTTT
CASSIEGYQPQHF
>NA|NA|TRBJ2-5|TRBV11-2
TGTGCCAGCTCGTGGGGAGAGACCCAGTACTTC
CASSWGETQYF
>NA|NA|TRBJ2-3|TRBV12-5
TGTGCTAGTGGCTGGAGCACAGATACGCAGTATTTT
CASGWSTDTQYF
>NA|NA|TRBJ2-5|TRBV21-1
TGTGCCAGCAGCAAAGAAACTAGCGGGGATAAAGAGACCCAGTACTTC
CASSKETSGDKETQYF
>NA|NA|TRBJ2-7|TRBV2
TGTGCCAGCAGCCACCTGGGGTCCTACGAGCAGTACTTC
CASSHLGSYEQYF
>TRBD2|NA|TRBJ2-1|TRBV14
TGTGCCAGCAGCCAAGTGAGGACTAGCGAGCTGGATGAGCAGTTCTTC
CASSQVRTSELDEQFF
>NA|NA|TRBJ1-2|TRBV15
TGTGCCACCAGCAGAGGTCGGGCAGGGGATGGCTACACCTTC
CATSRGRAGDGYTF
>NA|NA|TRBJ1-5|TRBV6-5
TGTGCCAGCTCTAGCAATCAGCCCCAGCATTTT
CASSSNQPQHF
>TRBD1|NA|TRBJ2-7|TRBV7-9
TGTGCCAGCAGCTTTCCACTGACAGGGCCCTACGAGCAGTACTTC
CASSFPLTGPYEQYF
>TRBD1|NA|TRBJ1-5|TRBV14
TGTGCCAGCAGGGTGGACAGGGGGCAGGGGCATAGCAATCAGCCCCAGCATTTT
CASRVDRGQGHSNQPQHF
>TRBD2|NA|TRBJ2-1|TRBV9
TGTGCCAGCAGCCGGAACCTAGCGGTGAACAATGAGCAGTTCTTC
CASSRNLAVNNEQFF
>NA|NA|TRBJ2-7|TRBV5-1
TGCGCCAGCAGGATCCTCCCCAGCTCCTACGAGCAGTACTTC
CASRILPSSYEQYF
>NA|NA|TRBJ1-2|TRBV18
TGTGCCAGCTCATCGGGGAACCCTTCGGACAACTATGGCTACACCTTC
CASSSGNPSDNYGYTF
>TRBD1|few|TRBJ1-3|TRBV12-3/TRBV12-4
TGTGCCAGCAGGGACAGGGGTGGAAACACCATATATTTT
CASRDRGGNTIYF
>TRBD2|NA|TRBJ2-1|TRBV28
TGTGCCAGCAGTTCGGCGGGACTAGCGGGAGGATCCTCCCCCTTTGGGAATGAGCAGTTCTTC
CASSSAGLAGGSSPFGNEQFF
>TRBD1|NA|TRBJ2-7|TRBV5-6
TGTGCCAGCAGCTTTCGGACAGGTCCGTTCTACGAGCAGTACTTC
CASSFRTGPFYEQYF